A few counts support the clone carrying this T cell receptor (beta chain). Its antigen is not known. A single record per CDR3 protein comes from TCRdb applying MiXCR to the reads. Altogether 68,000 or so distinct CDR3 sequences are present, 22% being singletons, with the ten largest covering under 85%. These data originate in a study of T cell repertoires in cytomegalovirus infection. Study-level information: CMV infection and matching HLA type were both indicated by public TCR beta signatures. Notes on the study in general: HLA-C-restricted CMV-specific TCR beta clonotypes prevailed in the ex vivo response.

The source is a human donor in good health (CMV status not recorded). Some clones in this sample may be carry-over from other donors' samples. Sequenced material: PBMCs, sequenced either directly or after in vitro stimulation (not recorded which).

CDR3 in DNA: TGTGCCAGCAGCTTAGGGCAGACCTATGAAGCTTTCTTT. This gives the protein CASSLGQTYEAFF. The chain combines TRBV7-2 with TRBJ1-1; D call uncertain. Trimming removed 1 base from V and 7 bases from J, with 10 bases in between. This CDR3 has 13 amino acids. The germline V gene has CDR1 SGHTA and CDR2 FQGNSA.